Presented here are 30 T cell receptor beta chains from one specimen sequenced in a study of blood T cells in healthy people across ages. A J-beta primer mix and a sample-barcoded 5' primer were used in a second PCR of about 7 to 11 cycles. TCRdb re-derived calls from the 5' RACE reads in MiXCR, one entry per CDR3 protein. The data contain about 640,000 distinct CDR3 sequences, roughly three fifths of them singletons. Specimen: blood. Receptors originate from a man between 60 and 75 years old in good health.

The chain couples TRBV7-2 to TRBJ2-5; D is undetermined. The CDR3 has 15 residues. The ends were cut back, 5 bases at V and 1 base at J, with 14 bases in the middle. Looked up from germline, CDR1 is SGHTA and CDR2 is FQGNSA. The CDR3 is CASSPDSVGQETQYF. The CDR3 region has the DNA TGTGCCAGCAGCCCAGACTCTGTGGGCCAAGAGACCCAGTACTTC.

This chain uses TRBV20-1 with TRBJ2-7; D is possibly TRBD1 (6 bases). V was trimmed by 5 bases and J by 0 bases, leaving 14 bases between them. CDR1 DFQATT and CDR2 SNEGSKA come from the germline V gene (reference sequence). The CDR3 is made up of 14 amino acids. This CDR3 is CSAQTDRTSYEQYF. CDR3 DNA sequence: TGCAGTGCTCAGACCGACAGGACCTCCTACGAGCAGTACTTC.

This chain links TRBV2 with TRBJ2-7; D is uncertain. CDR1 and CDR2 from the germline V gene are SNHLY and FYNNEI. The CDR3 loop spans 15 amino acids. V was pared by 2 bases and J by 6 bases, with 17 bases between. The CDR3 sequence: CASSEIRFGWTEQYF. CDR3 bases: TGTGCCAGCAGTGAAATTAGGTTCGGTTGGACCGAGCAGTACTTC.

The chain has TRBV5-6 and TRBJ2-3, with TRBD1 as a possible D gene (6 bases). Trimming shortened V by 4 bases and J by 2 bases, and 23 bases separated the two germline ends. CDR1 is SGHDT, CDR2 YYEEEE, per germline. The CDR3 is 18 amino acids. The CDR3 DNA follows: TGTGCCAGCAGCCCCAGCGCGGACAGACCATTTTCCACAGATACGCAGTATTTT. This translates into CASSPSADRPFSTDTQYF.

This clonotype came up a few times. The chain recombines TRBV29-1 with TRBJ2-5; D gene unclear. V dropped 6 bases and J dropped 7 bases, with 9 bases sitting between them. The V gene's germline CDR1 is SQVTM and CDR2 ANQGSEA. The CDR3 totals 10 residues. The CDR3 sequence: CSVGDGTQYF. CDR3 nucleotide sequence: TGCAGCGTCGGAGACGGGACCCAGTACTTC.

Note on this clonotype: A much larger clone sits a single nucleotide away, making a read error possible. The CDR3 DNA follows: TGCGCCAGCAGCTTGGAGTCCAGCCACAATGAGCAGTACTTC. Its translation is CASSLESSHNEQYF. This chain uses TRBV5-1 with TRBJ2-4, with D uncertain. The length of the CDR3 is 14 residues. Trimming removed 0 bases at V and 13 bases at J, with 17 bases between. Looked up from germline, CDR1 is SGHRS and CDR2 is YFSETQ.

The chain joins TRBV18 to TRBJ2-3, with TRBD2 as a possible D gene (5 bases). The CDR3 has 15 amino acids. Trimming took off 0 bases at V and 0 bases at J, with 7 bases between the two ends. Germline V gene data show CDR1 as KGHSH and CDR2 as LQKENI. The DNA of the CDR3 is TGTGCCAGCTCACCACCGGCGGGTAGCACAGATACGCAGTATTTT. This codes for CASSPPAGSTDTQYF.

V gene TRBV18 combines with J gene TRBJ2-7; D is uncertain. V was trimmed by 5 bases and J by 2 bases, leaving 13 bases between them. This CDR3 has 14 amino acids. Germline CDR1 is KGHSH and CDR2 is LQKENI. The CDR3 spells CASSSTGSPYEQYF. The CDR3 DNA is TGTGCCAGCTCATCCACCGGGTCCCCCTACGAGCAGTACTTC. The complete variable domain, with remaining parts taken from reference TRBV18 and TRBJ2-7, reads NAGVMQNPRHLVRRRGQEARLRCSPMKGHSHVYWYRQLPEEGLKFMVYLQKENIIDESGMPKERFSAEFPKEGPSILRIQQVVRGDSAAYFCASSSTGSPYEQYFGPGTRLTVT.

The rearrangement joins TRBV10-3 to TRBJ1-4; 9 nucleotides match TRBD1. Unmatched junction bases numbered 3, after V lost 4 bases and J lost 0 bases. This CDR3 is built from 16 residues. Germline CDR1 reads ENHRY; CDR2 reads SYGVKD. The DNA for the CDR3 is TGTGCCATCAGTGGACAGGGGGGCACAACTAATGAAAAACTGTTTTTT. Translating it yields CAISGQGGTTNEKLFF.

The chain uses TRBV20-1 and TRBJ2-5; the D gene is possibly TRBD1 (6 bases). V dropped 3 bases and J dropped 11 bases, with 25 bases sitting between them. The germline gives CDR1 DFQATT, CDR2 SNEGSKA (reference sequence). The CDR3 totals 15 residues. CDR3 loop: CSARAVGQSYDVQYF. DNA of the CDR3: TGCAGTGCTAGGGCCGTCGGACAGTCATACGATGTGCAGTACTTC.

This chain links TRBV5-1 with TRBJ2-3; perhaps TRBD2 as D (6 bases). The CDR3 loop spans 12 amino acids. Germline V gene sequence: CDR1 SGHRS, CDR2 YFSETQ. Deletions cut 5 bases from V and 6 bases from J, with 10 bases between. CDR3 region: CASRRGEDTQYF. For the CDR3, the DNA is TGCGCCAGCAGGCGGGGTGAGGATACGCAGTATTTT.

The J gene is TRBJ1-6, the V gene TRBV7-2; the D gene is possibly TRBD1 (6 bases). V lost 4 bases and J 2 bases, leaving 15 bases between the germline ends. The germline gives CDR1 SGHTA, CDR2 FQGNSA. This CDR3 spans 17 amino acids. The chain's CDR3 is CASSSRYRVTYNSPLHF. The CDR3 DNA sequence: TGTGCCAGCAGCTCCCGATACAGGGTGACCTATAATTCACCCCTCCACTTT.

This clonotype occurred a few times. V usage is TRBV7-2 and J usage is TRBJ2-5; 7 positions match TRBD2. In germline, CDR1 is SGHTA, CDR2 FQGNSA. The CDR3 sequence is 14 residues long. The J segment lost 2 bases and the V segment lost 7 bases, leaving 7 bases of the junction unmatched. This CDR3 is CASTLAEGQETQYF. DNA of the CDR3: TGTGCCAGCACCCTAGCGGAGGGGCAAGAGACCCAGTACTTC.

This sequence joins TRBV3-1 and TRBJ1-5; the match to TRBD1 covers 7 bases. Trimming removed 2 bases from V and 1 base from J; junction bases left unmatched: 8. Germline CDR1 is LGHDT and CDR2 is YNNKEL (reference sequence). This CDR3 contains 17 residues. The CDR3 loop reads CASSQNSGGGSNQPQHF. CDR3 sequence (DNA): TGTGCCAGCAGCCAAAACTCAGGGGGAGGAAGCAATCAGCCCCAGCATTTT.

The V gene is TRBV11-2, the J gene TRBJ2-5; 10 bases match TRBD2. Trimming cost V 4 bases and J 2 bases; bases outside gene matches: 7. The CDR3 consists of 16 residues. Germline loops: CDR1 SGHAT, CDR2 FQNNGV. CDR3: CASSSTIAGGQETQYF. In DNA form, the CDR3 reads TGTGCCAGCAGCTCGACCATAGCGGGGGGACAAGAGACCCAGTACTTC.

This chain links TRBV20-1 with TRBJ2-3; D is unresolved. This CDR3 comprises 11 residues. Germline V gives CDR1 DFQATT, CDR2 SNEGSKA (reference sequence). V lost 6 bases and J 6 bases, leaving 10 bases between the germline ends. This CDR3 is CSAQIGDTQYF. For the CDR3, the DNA is TGCAGTGCCCAAATCGGGGATACGCAGTATTTT.

V is TRBV2 and J is TRBJ2-1; 8 nucleotides line up with TRBD1. This CDR3 is 18 amino acids long. Trimming removed 0 bases from V and 13 bases from J; junction bases left unmatched: 20. Germline values: CDR1 SNHLY, CDR2 FYNNEI. CDR3 region: CASSEALLGQGANPSQFF. The CDR3 nucleotides are TGTGCCAGCAGTGAAGCGCTTTTAGGGCAGGGGGCGAACCCAAGTCAGTTCTTC.

The genes are TRBV10-2 and TRBJ1-4; D is possibly TRBD1 (5 bases). Per germline, CDR1 WSHSY and CDR2 SAAADI. The CDR3 spans 14 residues. V was trimmed by 5 bases and J by 4 bases, leaving 11 bases between them. For the CDR3, the DNA is TGCGCCAGCAGTAAGGGGCGCAGTAATGAAAAACTGTTTTTT. It is translated as CASSKGRSNEKLFF.

This clonotype was seen only a few times. The CDR3 sequence: CASSRAEGPSSGANVLTF. The CDR3 nucleotides read TGTGCCAGCAGCCGGGCGGAGGGACCGTCCTCTGGGGCCAACGTCCTGACTTTC. V is TRBV4-2 and J is TRBJ2-6; D might be TRBD2 (6 bases). This CDR3 comprises 18 residues. The V gene's germline CDR1 is LGHNA and CDR2 YNFKEQ. Trimming cost V 4 bases and J 0 bases, with 16 bases left between them.

The V call is TRBV10-3, the J call TRBJ1-2; 11 bases map to TRBD1. V lost 6 bases, J lost 5 bases, and 2 bases stayed unmatched. Germline V gives CDR1 ENHRY, CDR2 SYGVKD. CDR3 length equals 13 residues. DNA of the CDR3: TGTGCCATCAGCGGGGACAGGGGGTATGGCTACACCTTC. Translating it yields CAISGDRGYGYTF.

For the CDR3, the DNA is TGTGCCAGCAGCTTAGGACAGGGTGTCCCAAACTATGGCTACACCTTC. Translating it yields CASSLGQGVPNYGYTF. This chain joins TRBV7-9 and TRBJ1-2; 7 bases are a match to TRBD1. The CDR3 is 16 residues long. CDR1 is SEHNR, CDR2 FQNEAQ, per germline (reference sequence). The ends lost 1 base at V and 2 bases at J; junction bases unmatched: 7.

The genes are TRBV4-2 and TRBJ2-1; maybe TRBD1 (6 bases). The ends were cut back, 0 bases at V and 7 bases at J, with 19 bases in the middle. This CDR3 region has 17 residues. Germline CDR1 reads LGHNA; CDR2 reads YNFKEQ. The CDR3 nucleotides are TGTGCCAGCAGCCAAGACCGACGAGTGGGGGCGGAAAATGAGCAGTTCTTC. Amino acid sequence: CASSQDRRVGAENEQFF.

This chain links TRBV20-1 with TRBJ2-1; D call uncertain. The V end was cut by 2 bases, the J end by 4 bases, with 12 bases between. The CDR3 is made up of 14 amino acids. Germline CDR1 reads DFQATT; CDR2 reads SNEGSKA (reference sequence). The CDR3 loop is CSARLPVGYNEQFF. CDR3 nucleotide sequence: TGCAGTGCTAGACTCCCGGTTGGTTACAATGAGCAGTTCTTC.

V usage is TRBV7-4 and J usage is TRBJ2-5; 7 bases are shared with TRBD1. The trim removed 10 bases at V and 2 bases at J, leaving 10 bases unmatched. The CDR3 consists of 14 residues. Looked up from germline, CDR1 is SGHVT and CDR2 is SQSDAQ. CDR3 loop: CATDRVCQQETQYF. Written as DNA, the CDR3 is TGTGCCACAGACAGGGTATGCCAACAAGAGACCCAGTACTTC.

V gene TRBV7-9 combines with J gene TRBJ1-2, with D possibly TRBD1 on 6 matching bases. This CDR3 has 12 amino acids. The V and J ends lost 7 bases and 4 bases respectively, with 10 bases between them. CDR1 is SEHNR, CDR2 FQNEAQ, per germline (reference sequence). The CDR3 region is CASTRGAYGYTF. The CDR3 DNA reads TGTGCCAGCACCAGGGGTGCCTATGGCTACACCTTC.

This chain joins TRBV24-1 and TRBJ1-5, with D perhaps matching TRBD1 (6 bases). CDR3 length: 13 residues. The germline V and J ends were trimmed by 9 bases and 2 bases, with 10 bases remaining between them. Per the germline V gene, CDR1 is KGHDR and CDR2 is SFDVKD. The CDR3 region has the DNA TGTGCCACCTCCAGGGGTGGCAATCAGCCCCAGCATTTT. As protein: CATSRGGNQPQHF.

The genes are TRBV10-3 and TRBJ2-6, with 11 bases lining up with TRBD1. This CDR3 is built from 16 residues. Trimming removed 6 bases from V and 2 bases from J; junction bases left unmatched: 3. CDR1 ENHRY and CDR2 SYGVKD come from the germline V gene. Written as DNA, the CDR3 is TGTGCCATCAGACGGACAGGGGGCCCTGGGGCCAACGTCCTGACTTTC. It yields the protein CAIRRTGGPGANVLTF.

This rearrangement joins TRBV4-1 to TRBJ1-2; a possible D gene is TRBD1 (5 bases). The ends were cut back, 4 bases at V and 4 bases at J, with 16 bases in the middle. Germline CDR1 reads MGHRA; CDR2 reads YSYEKL. The CDR3 length is 15 residues. The CDR3: CASSPTLGVGYGYTF. CDR3 DNA sequence: TGCGCCAGCAGCCCAACCCTAGGGGTCGGCTATGGCTACACCTTC.

CDR3 nucleotide sequence: TGTGCCTCCAGGGGTAGCGGGGGGGCCAGGAATGAGCAGTTCTTC. Translating gives CASRGSGGARNEQFF. The chain joins TRBV10-3 to TRBJ2-1; TRBD2 matches at 11 bases. Trimming cost V 11 bases and J 7 bases; bases outside gene matches: 13. Germline lookup yields CDR1 ENHRY and CDR2 SYGVKD. This CDR3 has 15 amino acids.

The chain uses TRBV3-1 and TRBJ2-5; 14 nucleotides align to TRBD2. The J segment lost 1 base and the V segment lost 2 bases, leaving 9 bases of the junction unmatched. Germline V gives CDR1 LGHDT, CDR2 YNNKEL (reference sequence). The CDR3 has 19 amino acids. This CDR3 is CASSQQIGGLAGAQETQYF. DNA for the CDR3: TGTGCCAGCAGCCAACAGATTGGGGGACTAGCGGGGGCCCAAGAGACCCAGTACTTC.